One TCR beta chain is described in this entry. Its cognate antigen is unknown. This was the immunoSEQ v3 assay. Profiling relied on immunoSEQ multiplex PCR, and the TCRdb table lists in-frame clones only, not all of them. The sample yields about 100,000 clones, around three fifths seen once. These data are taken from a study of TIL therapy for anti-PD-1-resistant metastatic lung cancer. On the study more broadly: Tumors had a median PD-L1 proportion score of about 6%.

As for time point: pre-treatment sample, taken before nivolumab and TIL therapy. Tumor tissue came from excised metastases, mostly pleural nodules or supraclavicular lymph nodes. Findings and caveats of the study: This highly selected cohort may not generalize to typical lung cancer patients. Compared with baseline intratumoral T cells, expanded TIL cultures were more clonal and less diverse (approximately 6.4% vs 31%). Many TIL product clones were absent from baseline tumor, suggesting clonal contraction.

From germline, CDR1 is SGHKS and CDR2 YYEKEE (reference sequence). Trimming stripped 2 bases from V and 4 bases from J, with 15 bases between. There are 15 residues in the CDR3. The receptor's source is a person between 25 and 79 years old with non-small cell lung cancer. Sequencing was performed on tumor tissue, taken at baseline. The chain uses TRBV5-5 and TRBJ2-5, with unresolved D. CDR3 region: CASSFYNSLAETQYF. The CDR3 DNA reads TGTGCCAGCAGCTTTTATAACAGTCTGGCAGAGACCCAGTACTTC.